One and the same sample provided the 9 T cell receptor beta chains below, sequenced in a study of blood T cells in healthy people across ages. Through a sample-barcoded 5' primer and a J-beta primer mix, a second PCR was run for roughly 6 to 11 cycles. TCRdb reprocessed the 5' RACE reads with MiXCR, giving one entry per CDR3 protein. The table records 1.6 million or so distinct CDR3 sequences, roughly a third of them present only once. Material: blood. The origin of the receptors is a woman aged 30 to 39 in good health.

This clonotype appeared a few times. The chain is built from TRBV3-1 and TRBJ2-2; D gene ambiguous. The V end lost 2 bases, the J end lost 3 bases, and 4 bases lay between the germline ends. This CDR3 is built from 13 residues. Germline CDR1 reads LGHDT; CDR2 reads YNNKEL (reference sequence). CDR3 loop: CASSQTDTGELFF. CDR3 DNA: TGTGCCAGCAGCCAAACGGACACCGGGGAGCTGTTTTTT. The whole variable domain, filled in from reference TRBV3-1 and TRBJ2-2, reads DTAVSQTPKYLVTQMGNDKSIKCEQNLGHDTMYWYKQDSKKFLKIMFSYNNKELIINETVPNRFSPKSPDKAHLNLHINSLELGDSAVYFCASSQTDTGELFFGEGSRLTVL.

Notes on this clonotype: An end of the junction differs from the germline gene, which may be a read error. V and J are TRBV7-6 and TRBJ2-3; 8 bases match TRBD2. This CDR3 has 14 amino acids. CDR1 and CDR2 from the germline V gene are SGHVS and FNYEAQ. The CDR3 loop reads CTSSPGGGTDTQYF. CDR3 DNA sequence: TGTACCAGCAGCCCCGGGGGGGGCACAGATACGCAGTATTTT.

This clonotype was recorded at least ten times. The V and J genes are TRBV28 and TRBJ1-5, with D unresolved. This CDR3 has 13 residues. The V gene's germline CDR1 is MDHEN and CDR2 SYDVKM. V dropped 8 bases and J dropped 2 bases, with 10 bases sitting between them. For the CDR3, the DNA is TGTGCCAGCGTAGGGATTGGCAATCAGCCCCAGCATTTT. Protein sequence: CASVGIGNQPQHF.

Worth noting for this clonotype: Compared with germline, one end of the junction differs, possibly owing to a read error. The rearrangement joins TRBV12-3 or TRBV12-4 to TRBJ1-2, with TRBD1 matching over 9 bases. The CDR3 length is 15 residues. CDR3 amino acids: CASSSGTGKGYGHTF. The CDR3 DNA reads TGTGCCAGCAGCTCCGGGACAGGGAAAGGGTATGGCCACACCTTC.

This rearrangement joins TRBV29-1 to TRBJ1-1; tentatively, D is TRBD1 (5 bases). CDR3 size: 14 residues. From germline, CDR1 is SQVTM and CDR2 ANQGSEA. The V end was cut by 2 bases, the J end by 4 bases, with 14 bases between. In nucleotides, the CDR3 is TGCAGCGTTGAAAACTCTGGGGGATTCACTGAAGCTTTCTTT. This gives the protein CSVENSGGFTEAFF.

V and J are TRBV15 and TRBJ2-1, with 9 bases aligning to TRBD2. Germline assignment: CDR1 LNHNV and CDR2 YYDKDF (reference sequence). This CDR3 is built from 16 residues. Trimming at V came to 3 bases and at J to 5 bases, leaving 8 bases not matched to a gene. The CDR3 loop reads CATSSPQRGVNNEQFF. For the CDR3, the DNA is TGTGCCACCAGCAGCCCCCAGCGGGGGGTTAACAATGAGCAGTTCTTC.

There are a few counts of this clonotype. This chain links TRBV5-1 with TRBJ2-5, with D perhaps assigned TRBD1 or TRBD2 (5 bases each). This CDR3 spans 16 amino acids. Germline V gives CDR1 SGHRS, CDR2 YFSETQ. V was shortened by 3 bases and J by 4 bases, with 19 bases between the two germline ends. Here the CDR3 DNA reads TGCGCCAGCAGCTCCGGAGGTGGGCAGGGTCGAGAGACCCAGTACTTC. Protein: CASSSGGGQGRETQYF.

This clonotype was seen many times. The CDR3 DNA sequence: TGCAGCGTTGTTGGGGGGGACACTCTCTACGAGCAGTACTTC. As protein: CSVVGGDTLYEQYF. This sequence joins TRBV29-1 and TRBJ2-7; D may be TRBD2 (7 bases). Trimming pared 4 bases from V and 3 bases from J, leaving 16 bases between. From germline, CDR1 is SQVTM and CDR2 ANQGSEA. This CDR3 has 14 amino acids.

The CDR3 sequence: CATSKGSPGGNQPQHF. CDR3 coding DNA: TGTGCCACCAGCAAAGGGTCTCCGGGGGGCAATCAGCCCCAGCATTTT. The chain combines TRBV15 with TRBJ1-5, with D perhaps matching TRBD1 (5 bases). Germline lookup yields CDR1 LNHNV and CDR2 YYDKDF (reference sequence). There are 16 residues in the CDR3. Trimming pared 4 bases from V and 2 bases from J, leaving 15 bases between.